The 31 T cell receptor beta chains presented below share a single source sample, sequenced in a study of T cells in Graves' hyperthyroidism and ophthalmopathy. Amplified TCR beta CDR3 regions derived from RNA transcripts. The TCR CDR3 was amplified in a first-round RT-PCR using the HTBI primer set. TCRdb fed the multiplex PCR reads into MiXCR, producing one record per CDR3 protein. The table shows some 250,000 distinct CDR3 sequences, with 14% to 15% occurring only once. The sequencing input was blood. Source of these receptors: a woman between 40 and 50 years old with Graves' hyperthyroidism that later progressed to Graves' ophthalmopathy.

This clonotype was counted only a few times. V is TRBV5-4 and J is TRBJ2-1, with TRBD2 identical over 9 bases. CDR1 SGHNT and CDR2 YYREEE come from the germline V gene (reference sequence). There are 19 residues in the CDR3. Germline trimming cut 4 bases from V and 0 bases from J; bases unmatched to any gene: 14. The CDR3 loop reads CASSSSPGLAELSYNEQFF. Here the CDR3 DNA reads TGTGCCAGCAGCAGTAGCCCGGGACTAGCCGAGCTCTCCTACAATGAGCAGTTCTTC.

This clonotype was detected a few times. The CDR3 sequence is CATSVYRDSEAFF. CDR3 coding DNA: TGTGCCACCAGCGTGTACCGGGACAGTGAAGCTTTCTTT. The chain is built from TRBV15 and TRBJ1-1; 7 bases line up with TRBD1. Germline assignment: CDR1 LNHNV and CDR2 YYDKDF (reference sequence). The CDR3 is 13 residues long. V lost 5 bases and J lost 7; bases outside the gene matches: 7.

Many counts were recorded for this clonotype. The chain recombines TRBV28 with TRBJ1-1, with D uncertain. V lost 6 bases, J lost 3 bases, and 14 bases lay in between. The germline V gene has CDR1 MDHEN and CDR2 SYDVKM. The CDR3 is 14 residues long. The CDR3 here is CASRKQPPYTEAFF. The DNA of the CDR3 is TGTGCCAGCAGGAAACAGCCTCCATACACTGAAGCTTTCTTT.

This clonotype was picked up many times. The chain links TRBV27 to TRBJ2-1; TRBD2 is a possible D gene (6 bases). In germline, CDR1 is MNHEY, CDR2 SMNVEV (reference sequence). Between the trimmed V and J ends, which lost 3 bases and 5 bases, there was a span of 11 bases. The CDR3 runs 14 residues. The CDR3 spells CASSLGGGNNEQFF. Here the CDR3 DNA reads TGTGCCAGCAGTTTGGGGGGAGGAAACAATGAGCAGTTCTTC.

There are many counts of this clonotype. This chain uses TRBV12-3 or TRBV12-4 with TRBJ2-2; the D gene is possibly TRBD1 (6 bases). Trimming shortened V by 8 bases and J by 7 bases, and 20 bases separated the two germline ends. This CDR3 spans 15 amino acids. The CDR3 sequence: CASDSEQGFGGELFF. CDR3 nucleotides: TGTGCCAGCGATTCTGAACAGGGATTCGGCGGGGAGCTGTTTTTT.

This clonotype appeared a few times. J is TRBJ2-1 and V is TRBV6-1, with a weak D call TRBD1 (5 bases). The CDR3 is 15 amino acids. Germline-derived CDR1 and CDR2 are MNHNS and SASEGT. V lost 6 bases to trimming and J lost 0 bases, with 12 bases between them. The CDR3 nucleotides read TGTGCCAGCAGCTTTCAGGGAAGCTCCTACAATGAGCAGTTCTTC. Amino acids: CASSFQGSSYNEQFF.

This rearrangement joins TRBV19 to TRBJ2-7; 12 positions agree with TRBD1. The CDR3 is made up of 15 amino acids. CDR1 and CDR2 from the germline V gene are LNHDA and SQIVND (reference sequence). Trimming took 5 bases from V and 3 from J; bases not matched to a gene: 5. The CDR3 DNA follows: TGTGCCAGTAGTCCGGGACAGGGGGCGTACTACGAGCAGTACTTC. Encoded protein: CASSPGQGAYYEQYF.

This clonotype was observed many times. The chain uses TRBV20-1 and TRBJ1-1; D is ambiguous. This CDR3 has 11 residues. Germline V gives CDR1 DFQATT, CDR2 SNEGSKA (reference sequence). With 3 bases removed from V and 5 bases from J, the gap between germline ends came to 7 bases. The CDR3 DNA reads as TGCAGTGCTAGCAAAAGGACTGAAGCTTTCTTT. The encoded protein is CSASKRTEAFF.

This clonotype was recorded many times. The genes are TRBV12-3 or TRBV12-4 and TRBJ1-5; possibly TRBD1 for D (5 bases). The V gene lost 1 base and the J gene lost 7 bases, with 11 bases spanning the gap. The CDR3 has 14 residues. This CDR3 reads CASSLGEGQQPQHF. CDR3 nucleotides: TGTGCCAGCAGTTTAGGGGAGGGGCAGCAGCCCCAGCATTTT.

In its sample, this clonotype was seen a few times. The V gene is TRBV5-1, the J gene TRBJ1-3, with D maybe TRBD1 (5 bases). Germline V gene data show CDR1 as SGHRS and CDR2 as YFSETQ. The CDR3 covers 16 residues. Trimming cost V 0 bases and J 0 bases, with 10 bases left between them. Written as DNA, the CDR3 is TGCGCCAGCAGCTTGGGGGGGACCAGCTCTGGAAACACCATATATTTT. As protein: CASSLGGTSSGNTIYF.

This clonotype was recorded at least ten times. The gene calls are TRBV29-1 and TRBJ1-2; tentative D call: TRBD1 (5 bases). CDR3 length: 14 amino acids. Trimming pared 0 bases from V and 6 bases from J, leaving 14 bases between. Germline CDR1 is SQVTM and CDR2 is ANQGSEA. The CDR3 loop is CSVEDQGRVDGYTF. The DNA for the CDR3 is TGCAGCGTTGAAGATCAAGGCAGGGTGGATGGCTACACCTTC.

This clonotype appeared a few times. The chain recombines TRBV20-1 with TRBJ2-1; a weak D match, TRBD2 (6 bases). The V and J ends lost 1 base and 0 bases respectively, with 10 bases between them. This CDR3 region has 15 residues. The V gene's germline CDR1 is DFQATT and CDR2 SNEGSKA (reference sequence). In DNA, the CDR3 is TGCAGTGCTAGAGGGGGCGGGAACTCCTACAATGAGCAGTTCTTC. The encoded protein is CSARGGGNSYNEQFF.

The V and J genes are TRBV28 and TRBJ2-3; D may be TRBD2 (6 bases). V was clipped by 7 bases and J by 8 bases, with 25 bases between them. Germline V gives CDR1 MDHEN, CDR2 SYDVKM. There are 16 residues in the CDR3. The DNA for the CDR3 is TGTGCCAGCAACCCTTGGGGACCCACCGGGGGTGCTACGCAGTATTTT. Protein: CASNPWGPTGGATQYF.

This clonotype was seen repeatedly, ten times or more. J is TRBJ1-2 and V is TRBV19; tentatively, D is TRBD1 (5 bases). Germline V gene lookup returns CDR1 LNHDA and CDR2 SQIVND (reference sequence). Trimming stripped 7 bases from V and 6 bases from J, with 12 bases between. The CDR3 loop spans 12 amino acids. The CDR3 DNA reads TGTGCCAGTAAGCAGGGCTTCGATGGCTACACCTTC. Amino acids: CASKQGFDGYTF. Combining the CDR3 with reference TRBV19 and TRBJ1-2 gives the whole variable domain DGGITQSPKYLFRKEGQNVTLSCEQNLNHDAMYWYRQDPGQGLRLIYYSQIVNDFQKGDIAEGYSVSREKKESFPLTVTSAQKNPTAFYLCASKQGFDGYTFGSGTRLTVV.

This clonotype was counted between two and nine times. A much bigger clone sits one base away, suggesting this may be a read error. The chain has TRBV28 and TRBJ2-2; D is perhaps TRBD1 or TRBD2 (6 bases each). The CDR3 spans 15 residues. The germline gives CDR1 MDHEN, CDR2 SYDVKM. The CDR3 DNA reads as TGTGCCAGCAGGGGGCAGGGGACGAACACCGGGGGGCTGTTTTTT. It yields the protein CASRGQGTNTGGLFF.

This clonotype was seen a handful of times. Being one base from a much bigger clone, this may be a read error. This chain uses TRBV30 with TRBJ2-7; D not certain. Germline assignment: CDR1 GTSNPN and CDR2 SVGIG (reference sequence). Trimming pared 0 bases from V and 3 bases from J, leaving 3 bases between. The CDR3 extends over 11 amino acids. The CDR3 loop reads CAWSVGYEQYF. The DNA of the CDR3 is TGTGCCTGGAGTGTTGGCTACGAGCAGTACTTC.

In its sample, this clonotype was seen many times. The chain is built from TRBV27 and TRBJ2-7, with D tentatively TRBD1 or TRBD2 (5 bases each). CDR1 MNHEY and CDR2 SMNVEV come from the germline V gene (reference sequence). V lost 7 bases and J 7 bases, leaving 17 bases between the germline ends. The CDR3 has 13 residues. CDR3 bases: TGTGCCAGCATGGGACCGTTGGTTGGGGAGCAGTACTTC. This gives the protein CASMGPLVGEQYF.

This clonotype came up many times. The DNA for the CDR3 is TGTGCCAGCAGAGTAGGATATACGCAGTATTTT. It encodes CASRVGYTQYF. The chain couples TRBV12-3 or TRBV12-4 to TRBJ2-3, with D unclear. V lost 6 bases and J 7 bases, leaving 8 bases between the germline ends. The CDR3 has 11 residues.

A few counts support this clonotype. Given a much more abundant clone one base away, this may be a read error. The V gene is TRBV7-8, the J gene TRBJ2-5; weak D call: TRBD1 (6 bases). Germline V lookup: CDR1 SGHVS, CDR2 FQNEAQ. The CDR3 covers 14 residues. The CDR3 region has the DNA TGTGCCAGCAGACCTAATCGAGGGGGAGAGACCCAGCACTTC. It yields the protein CASRPNRGGETQHF.

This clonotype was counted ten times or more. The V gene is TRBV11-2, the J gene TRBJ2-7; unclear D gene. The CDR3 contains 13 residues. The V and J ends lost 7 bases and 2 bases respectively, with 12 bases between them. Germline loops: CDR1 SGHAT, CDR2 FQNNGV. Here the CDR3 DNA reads TGTGCCAGCACCCCCCTCCTCGCCTACGAGCAGTACTTC. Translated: CASTPLLAYEQYF.

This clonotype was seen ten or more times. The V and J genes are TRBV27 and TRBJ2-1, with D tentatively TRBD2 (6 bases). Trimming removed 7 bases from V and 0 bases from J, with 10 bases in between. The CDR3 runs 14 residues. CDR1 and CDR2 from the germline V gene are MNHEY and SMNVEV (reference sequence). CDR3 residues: CASTGGTSYNEQFF. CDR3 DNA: TGTGCCAGCACTGGCGGGACCTCCTACAATGAGCAGTTCTTC.

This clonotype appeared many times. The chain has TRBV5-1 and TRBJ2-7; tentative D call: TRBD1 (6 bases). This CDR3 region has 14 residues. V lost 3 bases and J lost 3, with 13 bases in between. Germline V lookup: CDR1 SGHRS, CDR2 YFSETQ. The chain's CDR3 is CASSWYRDNYEQYF. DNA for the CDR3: TGCGCCAGCAGCTGGTACCGGGACAACTACGAGCAGTACTTC.

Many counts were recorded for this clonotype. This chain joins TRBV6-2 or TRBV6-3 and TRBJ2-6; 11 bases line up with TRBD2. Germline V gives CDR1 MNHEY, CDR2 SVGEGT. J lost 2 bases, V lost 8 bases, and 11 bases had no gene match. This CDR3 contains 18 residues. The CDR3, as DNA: TGTGCCAGCGGGTTAGCGGGAGGGCTGTTGACTGGGGCCAACGTCCTGACTTTC. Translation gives CASGLAGGLLTGANVLTF.

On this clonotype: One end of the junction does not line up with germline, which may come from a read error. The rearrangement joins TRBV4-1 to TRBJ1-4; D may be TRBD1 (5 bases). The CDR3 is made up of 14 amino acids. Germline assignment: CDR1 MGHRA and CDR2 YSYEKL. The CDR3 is CVSRGSEGNEKLFF. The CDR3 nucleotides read TGCGTCAGCCGAGGTTCGGAGGGGAATGAAAAACTGTTTTTT.

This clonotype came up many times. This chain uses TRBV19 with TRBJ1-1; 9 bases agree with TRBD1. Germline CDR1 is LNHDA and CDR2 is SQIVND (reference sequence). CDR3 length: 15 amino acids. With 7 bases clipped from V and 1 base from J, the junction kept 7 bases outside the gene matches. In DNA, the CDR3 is TGTGCCAGTACCGAGACAGGGGGATCGAACACTGAAGCTTTCTTT. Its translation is CASTETGGSNTEAFF.

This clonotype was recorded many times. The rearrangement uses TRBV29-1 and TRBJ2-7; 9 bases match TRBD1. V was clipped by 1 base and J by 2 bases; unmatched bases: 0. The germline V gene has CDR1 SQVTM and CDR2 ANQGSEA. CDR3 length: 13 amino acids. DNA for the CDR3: TGCAGCGTTGAAGGGACAGGGGCCTACGAGCAGTACTTC. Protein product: CSVEGTGAYEQYF.

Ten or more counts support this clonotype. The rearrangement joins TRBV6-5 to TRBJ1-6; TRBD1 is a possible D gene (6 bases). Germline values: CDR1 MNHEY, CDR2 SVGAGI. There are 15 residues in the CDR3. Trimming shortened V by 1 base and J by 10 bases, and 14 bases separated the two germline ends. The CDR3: CASSYFRTVKSPLHF. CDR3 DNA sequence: TGTGCCAGCAGTTACTTCCGGACAGTGAAATCACCCCTCCACTTT.

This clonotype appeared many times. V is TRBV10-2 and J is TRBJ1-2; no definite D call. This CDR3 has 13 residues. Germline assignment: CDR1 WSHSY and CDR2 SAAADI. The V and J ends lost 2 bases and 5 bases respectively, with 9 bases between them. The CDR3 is CASSEDVGYGYTF. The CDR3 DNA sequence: TGCGCCAGCAGTGAGGACGTAGGATATGGCTACACCTTC.

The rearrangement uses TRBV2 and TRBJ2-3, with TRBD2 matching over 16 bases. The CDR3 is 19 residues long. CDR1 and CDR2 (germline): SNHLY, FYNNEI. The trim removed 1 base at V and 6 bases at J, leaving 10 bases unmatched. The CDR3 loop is CASSEEEGTSGRARDTQYF. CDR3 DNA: TGTGCCAGCAGTGAAGAAGAGGGGACTAGCGGGAGGGCCCGGGATACGCAGTATTTT. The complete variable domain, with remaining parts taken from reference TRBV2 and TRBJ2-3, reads EPEVTQTPSHQVTQMGQEVILRCVPISNHLYFYWYRQILGQKVEFLVSFYNNEISEKSEIFDDQFSVERPDGSNFTLKIRSTKLEDSAMYFCASSEEEGTSGRARDTQYFGPGTRLTVL.

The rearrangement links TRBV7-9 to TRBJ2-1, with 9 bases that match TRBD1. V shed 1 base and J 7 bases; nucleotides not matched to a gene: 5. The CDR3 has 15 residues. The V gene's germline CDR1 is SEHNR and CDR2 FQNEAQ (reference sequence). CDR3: CASSLEGTGWNEQFF. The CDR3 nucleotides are TGTGCCAGCAGCTTAGAAGGGACAGGGTGGAATGAGCAGTTCTTC. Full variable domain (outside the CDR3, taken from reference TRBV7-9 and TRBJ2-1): DTGVSQNPRHKITKRGQNVTFRCDPISEHNRLYWYRQTLGQGPEFLTYFQNEAQLEKSRLLSDRFSAERPKGSFSTLEIQRTEQGDSAMYLCASSLEGTGWNEQFFGPGTRLTVL.

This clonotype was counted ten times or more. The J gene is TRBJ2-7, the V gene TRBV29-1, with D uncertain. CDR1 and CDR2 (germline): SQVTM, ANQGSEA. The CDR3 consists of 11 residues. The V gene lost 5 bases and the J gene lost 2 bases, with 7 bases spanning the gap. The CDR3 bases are TGCAGCGTTCGGTGGGCCTACGAGCAGTACTTC. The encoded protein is CSVRWAYEQYF.